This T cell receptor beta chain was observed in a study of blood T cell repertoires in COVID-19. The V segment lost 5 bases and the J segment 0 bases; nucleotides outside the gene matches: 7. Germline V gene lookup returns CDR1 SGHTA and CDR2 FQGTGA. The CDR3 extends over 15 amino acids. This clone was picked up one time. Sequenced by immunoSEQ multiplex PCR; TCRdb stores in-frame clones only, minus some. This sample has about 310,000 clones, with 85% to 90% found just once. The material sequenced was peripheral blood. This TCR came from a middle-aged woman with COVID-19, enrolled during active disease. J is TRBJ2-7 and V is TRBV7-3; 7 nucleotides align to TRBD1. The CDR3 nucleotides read TGTGCCAGCAGCCCCGCCCGGGACAGCTCCTACGAGCAGTACTTC. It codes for CASSPARDSSYEQYF.